The source of this T cell receptor beta chain is a study of shared clonotypes between healthy human individuals. The overall study: With ages of 18 to 49, the donors were two women and three men.

Assay used: immunoSEQ multiplex PCR; TCRdb lists only in-frame clones, some missing. The sample carries hundreds of thousands of clones, around 73% recorded once. Trimming at V came to 5 bases and at J to 8 bases, leaving 11 bases not matched to a gene. Germline CDR1 is MNHEY and CDR2 is SVGAGI. The CDR3 covers 15 residues. The CD4+ fraction was divided into a CD45RA+ naive subset and a CD45RA-negative memory subset. Sequenced input: memory CD4+ T cells sorted from blood. The subset: CD45RA-negative fraction. The sequence was collected from a woman aged 25-40 years in good health. The gene calls are TRBV6-5 and TRBJ2-1; 8 bases align to TRBD2. In DNA form, the CDR3 reads TGTGCCAGCAGTCATGGGACTAGAGGGTACGATGAGCAGTTCTTC. It encodes CASSHGTRGYDEQFF.